Below, 7 T cell receptor beta chains from the same sample are listed, as sequenced in a study of immune characterization of retroperitoneal liposarcoma. One entry per CDR3 protein, called by TCRdb with MiXCR from the PCR reads. The sample has 11,000 or so distinct CDR3 sequences, about 27% seen once; the top ten hold about 9%. Sequencing was carried out using tumor tissue. Source of these receptors: a female donor with retroperitoneal liposarcoma.

Sample share makes this clonotype medium-sized. The chain has TRBV7-2 and TRBJ2-5; 11 nucleotides agree with TRBD2. J was trimmed by 3 bases and V by 4 bases; bases with no gene match: 7. This CDR3 is built from 16 residues. Germline V gene data show CDR1 as SGHTA and CDR2 as FQGNSA. CDR3 in DNA: TGTGCCAGCAGCTCAACCGGGACTAGCGGAAAAGAGACCCAGTACTTC. This translates into CASSSTGTSGKETQYF.

The genes are TRBV7-8 and TRBJ2-2; the match to TRBD2 covers 13 bases. Germline assignment: CDR1 SGHVS and CDR2 FQNEAQ. Germline trimming cut 3 bases from V and 4 bases from J; bases unmatched to any gene: 8. This CDR3 comprises 18 residues. The CDR3 DNA follows: TGTGCCAGCAGCTTTGGGCGACTAGCGGGGGGAGGCACCGGGGAGCTGTTTTTT. Encoded protein: CASSFGRLAGGGTGELFF.

By its share, this clonotype is medium-sized (0.01 to 0.1%). V gene TRBV7-3 combines with J gene TRBJ2-3; D gene uncertain. This CDR3 spans 14 amino acids. V was pared by 5 bases and J by 9 bases, with 18 bases between. Germline CDR1 is SGHTA and CDR2 is FQGTGA. The CDR3 DNA reads as TGTGCCAGCAGCGAGGACCGGCACATAGGGACGCAGTATTTT. This encodes CASSEDRHIGTQYF.

V usage is TRBV6-5 and J usage is TRBJ2-3; 9 nucleotides agree with TRBD1. The germline V gene has CDR1 MNHEY and CDR2 SVGAGI. The V segment lost 2 bases and the J segment 5 bases; nucleotides outside the gene matches: 8. The CDR3 sequence is 16 residues long. CDR3 sequence reads: CASSYHRDRDRDTQYF. The CDR3 coding sequence is TGTGCCAGCAGTTACCACAGGGACAGGGACAGAGATACGCAGTATTTT.

This clonotype was counted a single time. V is TRBV10-1 and J is TRBJ2-1; 11 bases match TRBD1. Germline loops: CDR1 WNHNN, CDR2 SYGVQD (reference sequence). J lost 6 bases, V lost 1 base, and 2 bases had no gene match. The CDR3 extends over 15 amino acids. This CDR3 reads CASSEWDRGANEQFF. The CDR3, as DNA: TGCGCCAGCAGTGAGTGGGACAGGGGGGCCAATGAGCAGTTCTTC.

The chain has TRBV14 and TRBJ2-1; unclear D gene. V gave up 4 bases and J gave up 10 bases, with 17 bases separating them. The CDR3 runs to 14 residues. Germline values: CDR1 SGHDN, CDR2 FVKESK. CDR3 nucleotide sequence: TGTGCCAGCAGCCCTGAACAGAGATTCTACGAGCAGTTCTTC. As protein: CASSPEQRFYEQFF.

Many counts were recorded for this clonotype. This chain links TRBV27 with TRBJ2-2, with D possibly TRBD2 on 7 matching bases. Germline V lookup: CDR1 MNHEY, CDR2 SMNVEV (reference sequence). Between the trimmed V and J ends, which lost 3 bases and 3 bases, there was a span of 14 bases. The CDR3 extends over 16 amino acids. The CDR3 DNA is TGTGCCAGCAGTTTGGTCGGGGGGCGGGACACCGGGGAGCTGTTTTTT. Residues: CASSLVGGRDTGELFF.